The T cell receptor (beta chain) described here comes from a study of cytomegalovirus exposure and HLA in healthy donors. Study findings and constraints: TCR beta sequences reportedly predicted the HLA-A and HLA-B alleles of most subjects accurately.

Each donor was healthy, and each was a bone marrow donor. Of note for this clone: Its matching antigen is unknown.

The V gene end was trimmed by 7 bases and the J gene end by 3 bases; junction bases not matched to a gene: 12. There are 15 residues in the CDR3. CDR1 and CDR2 (germline): MDHEN, SYDVKM. The PCR was carried out with 60 Vbeta primers and 13 Jbeta primers. Clones were read by immunoSEQ multiplex PCR, and TCRdb kept only the in-frame ones, dropping some. The repertoire holds approximately 220,000 clones, with 70% to 80% as singletons. This chain links TRBV28 with TRBJ2-7; TRBD1 matches 7 bases. This TCR came from a man aged 40-50 years in good health and CMV-seronegative. The sequenced material came from PBMCs. CDR3 residues: CASTLIGQGVYEQYF. Here the CDR3 DNA reads TGTGCCAGCACCCTGATTGGCCAGGGGGTCTACGAGCAGTACTTC.